Sequencing of this TCR beta chain was carried out in a study of blood T cell repertoires in COVID-19. Study overall: Spain, Italy and the United States supplied samples that represented acute and convalescent COVID-19.

Everyone who took part was about 18 to 90 years old, and they came from 20 to 25 US areas. Categorization into cohorts depended on clinical history that participants reported. CDR1 is MNHEY, CDR2 SMNVEV, per germline (reference sequence). V lost 6 bases to trimming and J lost 4 bases; unmatched junction nucleotides: 5. The CDR3 consists of 14 residues. Profiling relied on immunoSEQ multiplex PCR, and the TCRdb table lists in-frame clones only, not all of them. This sample has 180,000 or so clones, with approximately 85% found just once. Sequencing input: PBMCs or T cells enriched from blood (not recorded which). This receptor was obtained from a man in his forties or fifties who had recovered from COVID-19. The chain employs TRBV27 and TRBJ2-1, with 8 positions matching TRBD2. The CDR3, as DNA: TGTGCCAGCAGACTCGGGGGGGCGTACAATGAGCAGTTCTTC. Its protein product is CASRLGGAYNEQFF.